This entry lists 30 T cell receptor beta chains sequenced from one sample in a study of T cell responses to AZD1222 COVID-19 vaccine (dated by TCRdb to 2020 to 2022). The library was obtained by the immunoSEQ multiplex PCR assay. Entries here come from immuneACCESS through TCRdb and include only in-frame sequences with V and J called. Some clones fail to appear in such tables; in the studies checked, an unresolved V gene covers under half of the shortfall, and the cause of the remainder is unknown. This sample gives fewer than 100,000 clones in total; roughly 92% of them show up just once. The biggest ten clones account for over 9.5% of the sample. This specimen's time point label, per the study, means: baseline before first vaccination. This sample comprised peripheral blood, obtained on day 0 of AZD1222 vaccination. All receptors derive from an adult in good health.

V and J are TRBV5-4 and TRBJ1-2; TRBD1 matches 8 bases. The CDR3 has 14 amino acids. The J segment lost 5 bases and the V segment lost 4 bases, leaving 7 bases of the junction unmatched. Germline CDR1 reads SGHNT; CDR2 reads YYREEE (reference sequence). CDR3 sequence: CASSVDRARYGYTF. The CDR3 DNA reads TGTGCCAGCAGCGTGGACAGGGCCAGGTATGGCTACACCTTC.

This clone was detected once. This chain uses TRBV20-1 with TRBJ2-1; D might be TRBD1 (5 bases). CDR3 length: 11 residues. Germline V CDR1 and CDR2: DFQATT, SNEGSKA (reference sequence). This CDR3 reads CSRQIYNEQFF. The CDR3 coding sequence is TGCAGCAGACAGATCTACAATGAGCAGTTCTTC.

V and J are TRBV9 and TRBJ1-1; a weak D match, TRBD1 (6 bases). From germline, CDR1 is SGDLS and CDR2 YYNGEE. Trimming pared 3 bases from V and 5 bases from J, leaving 14 bases between. CDR3 length: 14 amino acids. The CDR3 DNA follows: TGTGCCAGCAGCGACAGGGAAGGTGGGACTGAAGCTTTCTTT. This encodes CASSDREGGTEAFF.

The rearrangement joins TRBV10-3 to TRBJ2-1, with D possibly being TRBD1 or TRBD2 (7 bases each). The CDR3 has 16 residues. Germline-derived CDR1 and CDR2 are ENHRY and SYGVKD. Trimming took off 8 bases at V and 7 bases at J, with 24 bases between the two ends. CDR3 nucleotide sequence: TGTGCCATCGCTCAGGGGGGGGGACTAAACAGTAATGAGCAGTTCTTC. Its translation is CAIAQGGGLNSNEQFF.

The chain uses TRBV7-2 and TRBJ2-1; 10 bases match TRBD2. This CDR3 contains 17 residues. Germline values: CDR1 SGHTA, CDR2 FQGNSA. V lost 3 bases, J lost 3 bases, and 8 bases stayed unmatched. In nucleotides, the CDR3 is TGTGCCAGCAGCTTGGCCCCCGTAGCGGGAGGCTACAATGAGCAGTTCTTC. It specifies CASSLAPVAGGYNEQFF.

This rearrangement joins TRBV19 to TRBJ1-2, with 10 nucleotides matching TRBD1. The ends lost 5 bases at V and 1 base at J; junction bases unmatched: 7. Germline V gene lookup returns CDR1 LNHDA and CDR2 SQIVND (reference sequence). The CDR3 consists of 16 residues. DNA of the CDR3: TGTGCCAGTAGTTCCGCGACAGGGGGCCTTAACTATGGCTACACCTTC. Translated: CASSSATGGLNYGYTF.

This clone has a single count. The chain links TRBV29-1 to TRBJ1-2; D is ambiguous. V lost 3 bases to trimming and J lost 4 bases, with 3 bases between them. The germline V gene has CDR1 SQVTM and CDR2 ANQGSEA. The CDR3 contains 10 residues. CDR3: CSVEVYGYTF. In DNA, the CDR3 is TGCAGCGTTGAGGTCTATGGCTACACCTTC.

The chain has TRBV10-3 and TRBJ2-7; D is undetermined. Germline assignment: CDR1 ENHRY and CDR2 SYGVKD. V lost 3 bases, J lost 2 bases, and 2 bases lay in between. The CDR3 sequence is 11 residues long. The CDR3 sequence is CAISDTYEQYF. The CDR3 nucleotides are TGTGCCATCAGTGACACCTACGAGCAGTACTTC.

This chain joins TRBV5-1 and TRBJ1-2; 10 nucleotides agree with TRBD1. The CDR3 has 15 amino acids. The germline CDR1 and CDR2 sequences are SGHRS and YFSETQ. V gave up 2 bases and J gave up 4 bases; unmatched junction bases: 5. The CDR3 sequence: CASSLDRGQFYGYTF. The CDR3 DNA sequence: TGCGCCAGCAGCTTAGACAGGGGGCAATTCTATGGCTACACCTTC.

CDR3 in amino acids: CASSTAGAEGEKLFF. In nucleotides, the CDR3 is TGTGCCAGCAGCACGGCAGGGGCTGAAGGCGAAAAACTGTTTTTT. The rearrangement joins TRBV7-8 to TRBJ1-4, with D perhaps matching TRBD1 (6 bases). Germline CDR1 SGHVS, CDR2 FQNEAQ. The CDR3 loop spans 15 amino acids. The V gene lost 5 bases and the J gene lost 8 bases, with 18 bases spanning the gap.

The rearrangement joins TRBV7-9 to TRBJ2-3, with D uncertain. V gave up 7 bases and J gave up 2 bases, with 16 bases separating them. This CDR3 region has 15 residues. The V gene's germline CDR1 is SEHNR and CDR2 FQNEAQ (reference sequence). Here the CDR3 reads CASTERKKNTDTQYF. In DNA, the CDR3 is TGTGCCAGCACCGAAAGGAAGAAGAACACAGATACGCAGTATTTT.

J is TRBJ2-1 and V is TRBV10-3, with D maybe TRBD2 (5 bases). The CDR3 contains 13 residues. The germline V gene has CDR1 ENHRY and CDR2 SYGVKD. V lost 5 bases, J lost 1 base, and 6 bases lay in between. The DNA of the CDR3 is TGTGCCATCAGTCCGGGGTCCTACAATGAGCAGTTCTTC. Its translation is CAISPGSYNEQFF.

V gene TRBV7-8 combines with J gene TRBJ1-4; 7 bases are a match to TRBD1. There are 15 residues in the CDR3. Germline lookup yields CDR1 SGHVS and CDR2 FQNEAQ. V shed 0 bases, J shed 7 bases, and the junction held 5 bases outside the gene matches. CDR3 loop: CASSLALQGGEKLFF. In DNA, the CDR3 is TGTGCCAGCAGCTTAGCGTTGCAGGGGGGTGAAAAACTGTTTTTT.

V gene TRBV19 combines with J gene TRBJ2-2; D is unclear. The CDR3 consists of 15 residues. With 4 bases removed from V and 0 bases from J, the gap between germline ends came to 9 bases. Germline loops: CDR1 LNHDA, CDR2 SQIVND (reference sequence). The CDR3 loop reads CASSRIASNTGELFF. As DNA, the CDR3 is TGTGCCAGTAGTAGAATAGCTTCGAACACCGGGGAGCTGTTTTTT.

Only one count was recorded for this clone. The chain has TRBV10-2 and TRBJ1-6; unclear D gene. Trimming left V 2 bases short and J 7 bases short, with 9 bases between. Germline V CDR1 and CDR2: WSHSY, SAAADI. The CDR3 contains 14 residues. CDR3 DNA: TGCGCCAGCAGTGAGGCGGTAAACAATTCACCCCTCCACTTT. This translates into CASSEAVNNSPLHF.

This clone was detected only a few times. V is TRBV6-5 and J is TRBJ2-2; D is perhaps TRBD1 (6 bases). The CDR3 has 14 residues. CDR1 is MNHEY and CDR2 is SVGAGI in the germline V gene. Between the trimmed V and J ends, which lost 6 bases and 6 bases, there was a span of 14 bases. CDR3 residues: CASRGRGEAGELFF. In DNA, the CDR3 is TGTGCCAGCAGAGGCAGGGGTGAAGCCGGGGAGCTGTTTTTT.

V usage is TRBV9 and J usage is TRBJ2-1, with TRBD2 matching over 14 bases. The CDR3 consists of 15 residues. The germline CDR1 and CDR2 sequences are SGDLS and YYNGEE. Trimming cost V 4 bases and J 6 bases; bases outside gene matches: 3. The CDR3 loop is CASSPGTSGSNEQFF. CDR3 DNA: TGTGCCAGCAGCCCCGGGACTAGCGGGAGCAATGAGCAGTTCTTC.

The V and J genes are TRBV11-1 and TRBJ2-1; TRBD1 might be the D (5 bases). This CDR3 comprises 14 residues. Trimming pared 3 bases from V and 8 bases from J, leaving 14 bases between. Germline V CDR1 and CDR2: SGHAT, FQDESV (reference sequence). The CDR3 DNA sequence: TGTGCCAGCAGCTTGGTGTTCAGGGTAGATGAGCAGTTCTTC. Amino acid sequence: CASSLVFRVDEQFF.

The chain combines TRBV19 with TRBJ1-5; a weak D match, TRBD1 (6 bases). The V and J ends lost 3 bases and 4 bases respectively, with 19 bases between them. Germline loops: CDR1 LNHDA, CDR2 SQIVND (reference sequence). The CDR3 length is 17 residues. In DNA, the CDR3 is TGTGCCAGTAGTATTATAGGCACAGGGACCTTAAATCAGCCCCAGCATTTT. This sequence encodes CASSIIGTGTLNQPQHF.

The CDR3, as DNA: TGTGCCAGCAGCTTAGCCACCTACAATGAGCAGTTCTTC. It translates to CASSLATYNEQFF. This sequence joins TRBV7-9 and TRBJ2-1; unclear D gene. Germline CDR1 SEHNR, CDR2 FQNEAQ (reference sequence). V was shortened by 0 bases and J by 2 bases, with 2 bases between the two germline ends. This CDR3 has 13 amino acids. The variable domain in full, completed from reference TRBV7-9 and TRBJ2-1, reads DTGVSQNPRHKITKRGQNVTFRCDPISEHNRLYWYRQTLGQGPEFLTYFQNEAQLEKSRLLSDRFSAERPKGSFSTLEIQRTEQGDSAMYLCASSLATYNEQFFGPGTRLTVL.

CDR3 sequence reads: CASSPIGTSGRVEETQYF. The CDR3 DNA follows: TGTGCCAGCAGCCCCATAGGGACTAGCGGGAGGGTAGAAGAGACCCAGTACTTC. This chain connects TRBV5-6 to TRBJ2-5; 16 bases are shared with TRBD2. With 4 bases clipped from V and 3 bases from J, the junction kept 9 bases outside the gene matches. Germline values: CDR1 SGHDT, CDR2 YYEEEE. CDR3 length: 18 residues.

The chain combines TRBV9 with TRBJ2-7; possible D gene TRBD2, 5 bases. CDR3 length: 15 residues. The germline CDR1 and CDR2 sequences are SGDLS and YYNGEE. Trimming removed 3 bases at V and 6 bases at J, with 19 bases between. The CDR3 DNA sequence: TGTGCCAGCAGCGGAGTCCCCTCGAGGGTTGGCGAGCAGTACTTC. The encoded protein is CASSGVPSRVGEQYF.

This clone appeared a single time. The chain joins TRBV5-1 to TRBJ1-3, with D unclear. Looked up from germline, CDR1 is SGHRS and CDR2 is YFSETQ. The CDR3 totals 16 residues. Trimming took 2 bases from V and 4 from J, leaving 16 bases between them. CDR3 loop: CASSFALVSAGNTIYF. The CDR3 DNA is TGCGCCAGCAGCTTCGCACTCGTATCTGCCGGAAACACCATATATTTT.

The chain uses TRBV11-3 and TRBJ1-2, with 9 bases that match TRBD1. The trim removed 0 bases at V and 3 bases at J, leaving 5 bases unmatched. The CDR3 is made up of 16 amino acids. From germline, CDR1 is SGHNT and CDR2 YENEEA. The CDR3 is CASSLDLGQGYYGYTF. The CDR3 bases are TGTGCCAGCAGCTTAGATCTGGGACAGGGATACTATGGCTACACCTTC.

The CDR3 protein is CASSELTSIAGANVLTF. The DNA of the CDR3 is TGTGCCAGCAGTGAACTAACGTCTATAGCTGGGGCCAACGTCCTGACTTTC. The rearrangement links TRBV6-1 to TRBJ2-6; no definite D call. From germline, CDR1 is MNHNS and CDR2 SASEGT. This CDR3 has 17 residues. With 2 bases removed from V and 2 bases from J, the gap between germline ends came to 13 bases.

The chain combines TRBV30 with TRBJ1-3, with D hard to call. The length of the CDR3 is 14 residues. Trimming took off 0 bases at V and 0 bases at J, with 6 bases between the two ends. Germline V gene sequence: CDR1 GTSNPN, CDR2 SVGIG (reference sequence). The DNA for the CDR3 is TGTGCCTGGAGTGTACGAGCCTCTGGAAACACCATATATTTT. Residues: CAWSVRASGNTIYF.

The chain has TRBV7-9 and TRBJ1-6; tentatively, D is TRBD1 (6 bases). This CDR3 contains 16 residues. Germline V CDR1 and CDR2: SEHNR, FQNEAQ (reference sequence). V was trimmed by 5 bases and J by 7 bases, leaving 18 bases between them. CDR3 loop: CASSPDPTGRNSPLHF. In DNA, the CDR3 is TGTGCCAGCAGCCCCGACCCGACAGGAAGGAATTCACCCCTCCACTTT.

The chain joins TRBV7-3 to TRBJ2-2; possibly TRBD1 or TRBD2 for D (6 bases each). The CDR3 totals 13 residues. V gave up 3 bases and J gave up 9 bases, with 11 bases separating them. The germline V gene encodes CDR1 SGHTA and CDR2 FQGTGA. CDR3 in DNA: TGTGCCAGCAGCTTCGGGGGCCCCAGGGAGCTGTTTTTT. Residues: CASSFGGPRELFF.

The V call is TRBV19, the J call TRBJ1-2; 10 nucleotides align to TRBD1. J lost 7 bases, V lost 7 bases, and 6 bases had no gene match. CDR1 is LNHDA and CDR2 is SQIVND in the germline V gene (reference sequence). CDR3 length: 13 residues. In DNA, the CDR3 is TGTGCCAGTACCCTGGGACAGGGGATTGGCTACACCTTC. Translation: CASTLGQGIGYTF.

This chain joins TRBV5-8 and TRBJ2-7, with D perhaps TRBD1 (6 bases). This CDR3 is built from 14 residues. V was shortened by 0 bases and J by 5 bases, with 12 bases between the two germline ends. The germline gives CDR1 SGHTS, CDR2 YDEGEE. The CDR3 sequence: CASSLDYRANEQYF. The DNA for the CDR3 is TGTGCCAGCAGCTTGGATTACAGGGCGAACGAGCAGTACTTC.